This T cell receptor beta chain came from a study of T-cell reconstitution after alpha-beta-depleted transplantation in children. The CDR3 sequence is 12 residues long. CDR1 is MNHEY, CDR2 SMNVEV, per germline (reference sequence). Deletions cut 8 bases from V and 0 bases from J, with 5 bases between. This clonotype was detected many times. Construction of the TCRbeta library involved unique molecular identifiers. TCRdb used MiXCR to reprocess the PCR reads, holding one entry per CDR3 protein. The table shows around 600,000 distinct CDR3 sequences, with around a sixth occurring only once. This chain uses TRBV27 with TRBJ1-3; no clear D gene. This sequence originates from a human donor who donated a stem cell graft to a child with acute myeloid leukemia. Here the sequenced sample was PBMCs from the stem cell graft donor, taken from the stem cell graft. CDR3 protein: CASLGSGNTIYF. The CDR3 bases are TGTGCCAGCCTCGGCTCTGGAAACACCATATATTTT.